Following are 12 T cell receptor beta chains from one sample sequenced in a study of blood T cell repertoires in COVID-19. TCRdb's copy holds only in-frame clones and misses some; the assay was immunoSEQ multiplex PCR. Of approximately 300,000 clones in the sample, around 85% were seen once. The source material was PBMCs or T cells enriched from blood (not recorded which). The receptors stem from a woman in her twenties or thirties who had been exposed to COVID-19.

This clone occurred a few times. The chain recombines TRBV3-1 (or the pseudogene TRBV3-2) with TRBJ1-5, with 9 bases that match TRBD1. Germline V CDR1 and CDR2: LGHDT, YNNKEL (reference sequence). The junction had 5 bases not matched to a gene; V was cut back by 3 bases and J by 5 bases. The CDR3 has 15 residues. The CDR3 is CASSQRTGEHQPQHF. CDR3 sequence (DNA): TGTGCCAGCAGCCAGAGGACAGGGGAGCATCAGCCCCAGCATTTT.

The J gene is TRBJ2-4, the V gene TRBV2; the D gene is possibly TRBD2 (5 bases). CDR1 and CDR2 (germline): SNHLY, FYNNEI. The CDR3 has 17 amino acids. V was trimmed by 6 bases and J by 1 base, leaving 19 bases between them. The CDR3 coding sequence is TGTGCCAGCAGGGACTCGGAGAGACGGGGTGCCAAAAACATTCAGTACTTC. Translation gives CASRDSERRGAKNIQYF.

The rearrangement joins TRBV7-6 to TRBJ2-7; TRBD1 agrees at 8 bases. The germline V gene has CDR1 SGHVS and CDR2 FNYEAQ. After removal of 4 bases from V and 3 bases from J, the junction contained 5 bases not matched to a gene. CDR3 length: 14 residues. The CDR3 bases are TGTGCCAGCAGCTCCGGTGACAGGGGCTACGAGCAGTACTTC. It specifies CASSSGDRGYEQYF.

The chain employs TRBV5-1 and TRBJ1-2; D is possibly TRBD1 (5 bases). CDR1 is SGHRS and CDR2 is YFSETQ in the germline V gene. This CDR3 contains 15 residues. V was clipped by 0 bases and J by 5 bases, with 14 bases between them. The CDR3 region is CASSLEPGTLYGYTF. For the CDR3, the DNA is TGCGCCAGCAGCTTGGAGCCAGGGACTCTGTATGGCTACACCTTC.

This chain joins TRBV5-4 and TRBJ2-2, with D tentatively TRBD2 (6 bases). This CDR3 spans 13 amino acids. Germline-derived CDR1 and CDR2 are SGHNT and YYREEE (reference sequence). Trimming removed 0 bases at V and 7 bases at J, with 7 bases between. Here the CDR3 DNA reads TGTGCCAGCAGCTTGGCCGGGGGCGGGGAGCTGTTTTTT. It yields the protein CASSLAGGGELFF.

V usage is TRBV18 and J usage is TRBJ2-7, with 8 bases aligning to TRBD1. The CDR3 covers 16 residues. With V trimmed by 4 bases and J by 3 bases, 11 bases remained unmatched. Germline assignment: CDR1 KGHSH and CDR2 LQKENI. DNA for the CDR3: TGTGCCAGCTCACGAACCCCCGGGACAGGCTTCTACGAGCAGTACTTC. Residues: CASSRTPGTGFYEQYF.

This clone was seen more than once but under ten times. The chain links TRBV28 to TRBJ1-3; D call uncertain. The CDR3 has 17 amino acids. V gave up 8 bases and J gave up 1 base, with 21 bases separating them. From germline, CDR1 is MDHEN and CDR2 SYDVKM. CDR3 bases: TGTGCCAGCTTTTCCTTCATGCAGGCCCTGTCTGGAAACACCATATATTTT. Protein product: CASFSFMQALSGNTIYF.

This clone was recorded only once. V usage is TRBV19 and J usage is TRBJ2-2; D may be TRBD1 (5 bases). Germline V lookup: CDR1 LNHDA, CDR2 SQIVND (reference sequence). V was cut by 0 bases and J by 4 bases, with 15 bases left in between. This CDR3 is 17 amino acids long. The CDR3 sequence is CASSIEGPYDRTGELFF. The DNA of the CDR3 is TGTGCCAGTAGTATAGAGGGGCCCTACGATCGCACCGGGGAGCTGTTTTTT.

The chain employs TRBV6-1 and TRBJ1-6; 10 bases line up with TRBD1. This CDR3 is 15 amino acids long. CDR1 and CDR2 (germline): MNHNS, SASEGT. V lost 1 base, J lost 8 bases, and 2 bases stayed unmatched. The CDR3 DNA sequence: TGTGCCAGCAGTGAAGTAGGACAGGGGGATTCACCCCTCCACTTT. Translated: CASSEVGQGDSPLHF.

V gene TRBV30 combines with J gene TRBJ1-1; tentative D call: TRBD1 (6 bases). The CDR3 spans 13 residues. Germline CDR1 reads GTSNPN; CDR2 reads SVGIG (reference sequence). V dropped 6 bases and J dropped 1 base, with 12 bases sitting between them. The CDR3 bases are TGTGCCTGTCGGGGGGGCGGGAACACTGAAGCTTTCTTT. Translation gives CACRGGGNTEAFF.

This chain uses TRBV5-1 with TRBJ2-3; 7 bases line up with TRBD2. This CDR3 spans 15 amino acids. In germline, CDR1 is SGHRS, CDR2 YFSETQ. The V and J ends lost 4 bases and 3 bases, in that order; junction bases with no gene match: 8. The CDR3 protein is CASSRGEGLTDTQYF. The CDR3 DNA is TGCGCCAGCAGCCGGGGGGAGGGGCTGACAGATACGCAGTATTTT.

This chain joins TRBV27 and TRBJ2-1, with D unclear. Germline V CDR1 and CDR2: MNHEY, SMNVEV (reference sequence). CDR3 length: 15 amino acids. V shed 6 bases and J shed 6 bases, with 18 bases lying between them. CDR3 sequence: CASSSTLTPLNEQFF. The CDR3, as DNA: TGTGCCAGCAGCTCCACTCTCACCCCTCTCAATGAGCAGTTCTTC.